This record covers a single T cell receptor beta chain. This sample is part of a study of blood T cell repertoires in COVID-19. Per the original methods: Estimation of nucleated cell counts was performed using reference gene primer amplification. Sequencing used immunoSEQ multiplex PCR; TCRdb keeps in-frame clones, though not all of them. The V and J calls and clone size are taken from that table; D and trimming were inferred from the DNA. Of 500,000 or so clones listed, about nine tenths were seen once; the top ten hold 0.65% to 0.9%. Sequences were obtained from PBMCs or T cells enriched from blood (not recorded which). The TCR sequence derives from a woman aged 18-29 years who had recovered from COVID-19.

In DNA, the CDR3 is TGTGCCAGCAGTCCCCCGGGAGACCTCATCGAGCAGTACTTC. Amino acid sequence: CASSPPGDLIEQYF. The chain employs TRBV2 and TRBJ2-7; possibly TRBD2 for D (6 bases). CDR3 length: 14 amino acids. Germline loops: CDR1 SNHLY, CDR2 FYNNEI. V lost 5 bases and J 6 bases, leaving 17 bases between the germline ends. Full variable domain (missing parts from reference TRBV2 and TRBJ2-7): EPEVTQTPSHQVTQMGQEVILRCVPISNHLYFYWYRQILGQKVEFLVSFYNNEISEKSEIFDDQFSVERPDGSNFTLKIRSTKLEDSAMYFCASSPPGDLIEQYFGPGTRLTVT.